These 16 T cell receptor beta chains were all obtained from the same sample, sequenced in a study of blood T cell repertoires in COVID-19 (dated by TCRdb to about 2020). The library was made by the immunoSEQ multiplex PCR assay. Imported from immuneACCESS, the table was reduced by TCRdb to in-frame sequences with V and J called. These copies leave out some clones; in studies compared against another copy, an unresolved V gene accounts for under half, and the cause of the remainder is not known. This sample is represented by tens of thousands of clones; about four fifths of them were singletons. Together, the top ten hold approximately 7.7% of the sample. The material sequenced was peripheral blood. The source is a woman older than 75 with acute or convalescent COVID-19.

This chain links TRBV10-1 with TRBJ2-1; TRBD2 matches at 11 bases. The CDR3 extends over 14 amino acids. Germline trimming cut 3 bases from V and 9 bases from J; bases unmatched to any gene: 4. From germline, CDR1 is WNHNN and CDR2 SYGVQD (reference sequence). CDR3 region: CASSEGLAGGEQFF. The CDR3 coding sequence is TGCGCCAGCAGTGAAGGACTAGCGGGCGGTGAGCAGTTCTTC.

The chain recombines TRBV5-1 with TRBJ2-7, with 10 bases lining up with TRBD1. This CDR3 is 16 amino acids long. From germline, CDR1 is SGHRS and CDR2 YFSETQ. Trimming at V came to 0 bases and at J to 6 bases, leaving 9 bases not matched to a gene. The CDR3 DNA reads TGCGCCAGCAGCTTGGAAACGGGACAGGGGTCTCGCGAGCAGTACTTC. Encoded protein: CASSLETGQGSREQYF.

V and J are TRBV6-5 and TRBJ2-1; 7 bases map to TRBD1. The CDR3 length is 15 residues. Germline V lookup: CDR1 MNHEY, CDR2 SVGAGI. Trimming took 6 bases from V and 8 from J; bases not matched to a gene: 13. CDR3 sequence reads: CASSRSTDRFDEQFF. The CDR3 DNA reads TGTGCCAGCAGCCGATCCACGGACAGGTTCGATGAGCAGTTCTTC.

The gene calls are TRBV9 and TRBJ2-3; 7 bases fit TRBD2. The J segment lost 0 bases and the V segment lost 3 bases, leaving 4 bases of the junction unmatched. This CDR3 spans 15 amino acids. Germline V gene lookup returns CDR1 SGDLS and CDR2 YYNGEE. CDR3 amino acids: CASSAAGTSTDTQYF. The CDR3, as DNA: TGTGCCAGCAGCGCAGCGGGGACTAGCACAGATACGCAGTATTTT.

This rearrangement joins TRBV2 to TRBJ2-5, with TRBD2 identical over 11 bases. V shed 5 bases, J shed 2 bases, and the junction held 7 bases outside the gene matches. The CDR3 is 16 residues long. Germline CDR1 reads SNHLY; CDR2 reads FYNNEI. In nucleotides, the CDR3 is TGTGCCAGCAGTACGACTAGCGGGACGGGGCAAGAGACCCAGTACTTC. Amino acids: CASSTTSGTGQETQYF.

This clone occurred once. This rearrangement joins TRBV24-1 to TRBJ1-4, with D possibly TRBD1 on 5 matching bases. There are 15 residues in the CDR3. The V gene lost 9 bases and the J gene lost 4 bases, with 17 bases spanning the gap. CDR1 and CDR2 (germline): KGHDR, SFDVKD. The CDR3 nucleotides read TGTGCCACCGGACCCGGGGGAACGGGTAATGAAAAACTGTTTTTT. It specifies CATGPGGTGNEKLFF.

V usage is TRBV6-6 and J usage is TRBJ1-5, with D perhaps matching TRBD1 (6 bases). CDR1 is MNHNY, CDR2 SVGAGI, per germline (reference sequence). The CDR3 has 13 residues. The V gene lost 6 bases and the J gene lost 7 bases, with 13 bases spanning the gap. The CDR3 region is CASSTRGGQPQHF. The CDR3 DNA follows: TGTGCCAGCAGCACCAGGGGTGGGCAGCCCCAGCATTTT.

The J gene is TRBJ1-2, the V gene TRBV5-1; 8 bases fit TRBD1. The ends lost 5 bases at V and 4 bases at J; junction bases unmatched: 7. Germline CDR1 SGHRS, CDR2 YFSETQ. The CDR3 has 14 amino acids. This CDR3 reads CASRQTGDPYGYTF. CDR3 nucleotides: TGCGCCAGCAGACAGACAGGGGACCCCTATGGCTACACCTTC.

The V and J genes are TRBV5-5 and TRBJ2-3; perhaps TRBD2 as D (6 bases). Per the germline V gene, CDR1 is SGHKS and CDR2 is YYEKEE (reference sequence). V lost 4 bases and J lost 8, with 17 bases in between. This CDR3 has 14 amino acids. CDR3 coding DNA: TGTGCCAGCAGCGAGGGCGGGGACGCTCGTACGCAGTATTTT. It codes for CASSEGGDARTQYF. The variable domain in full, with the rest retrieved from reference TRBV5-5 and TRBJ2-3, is DAGVTQSPTHLIKTRGQQVTLRCSPISGHKSVSWYQQVLGQGPQFIFQYYEKEERGRGNFPDRFSARQFPNYSSELNVNALLLGDSALYLCASSEGGDARTQYFGPGTRLTVL.

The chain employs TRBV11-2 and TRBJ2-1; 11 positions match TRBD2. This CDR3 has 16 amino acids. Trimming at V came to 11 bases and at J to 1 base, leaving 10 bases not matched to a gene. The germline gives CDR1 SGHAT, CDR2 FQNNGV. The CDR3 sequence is CACGRASGRSYNEQFF. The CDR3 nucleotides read TGTGCCTGCGGGCGAGCTAGCGGGAGGTCCTACAATGAGCAGTTCTTC. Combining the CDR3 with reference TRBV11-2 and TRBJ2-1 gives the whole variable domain EAGVAQSPRYKIIEKRQSVAFWCNPISGHATLYWYQQILGQGPKLLIQFQNNGVVDDSQLPKDRFSAERLKGVDSTLKIQPAKLEDSAVYLCACGRASGRSYNEQFFGPGTRLTVL.

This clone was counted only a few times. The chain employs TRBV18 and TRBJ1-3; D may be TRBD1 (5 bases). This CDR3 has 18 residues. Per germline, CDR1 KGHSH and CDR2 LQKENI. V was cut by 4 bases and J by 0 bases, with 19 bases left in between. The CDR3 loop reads CASSQRTRTDLSGNTIYF. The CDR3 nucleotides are TGTGCCAGCTCACAAAGGACACGAACGGATCTCTCTGGAAACACCATATATTTT. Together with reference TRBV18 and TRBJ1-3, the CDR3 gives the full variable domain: NAGVMQNPRHLVRRRGQEARLRCSPMKGHSHVYWYRQLPEEGLKFMVYLQKENIIDESGMPKERFSAEFPKEGPSILRIQQVVRGDSAAYFCASSQRTRTDLSGNTIYFGEGSWLTVV.

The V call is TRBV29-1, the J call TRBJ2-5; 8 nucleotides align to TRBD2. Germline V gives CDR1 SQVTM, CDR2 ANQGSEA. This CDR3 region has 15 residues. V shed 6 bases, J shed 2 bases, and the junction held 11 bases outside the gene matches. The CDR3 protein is CSVTAGGAMQETQYF. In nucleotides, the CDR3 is TGCAGCGTGACCGCGGGGGGCGCGATGCAAGAGACCCAGTACTTC.

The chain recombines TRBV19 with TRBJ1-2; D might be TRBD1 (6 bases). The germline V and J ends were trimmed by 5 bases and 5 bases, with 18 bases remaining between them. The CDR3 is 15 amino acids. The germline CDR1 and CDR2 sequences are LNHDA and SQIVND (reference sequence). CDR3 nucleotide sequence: TGTGCCAGTAGTGCGGACAGCCAGCCGAGGTATGGCTACACCTTC. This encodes CASSADSQPRYGYTF. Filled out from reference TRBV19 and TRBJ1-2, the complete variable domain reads DGGITQSPKYLFRKEGQNVTLSCEQNLNHDAMYWYRQDPGQGLRLIYYSQIVNDFQKGDIAEGYSVSREKKESFPLTVTSAQKNPTAFYLCASSADSQPRYGYTFGSGTRLTVV.

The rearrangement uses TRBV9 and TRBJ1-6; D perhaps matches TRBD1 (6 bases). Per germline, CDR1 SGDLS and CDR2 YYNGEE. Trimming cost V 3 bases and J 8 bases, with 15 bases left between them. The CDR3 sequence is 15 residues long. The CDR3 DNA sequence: TGTGCCAGCAGCGCCGCCTCAGGGGAATATTCACCCCTCCACTTT. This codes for CASSAASGEYSPLHF. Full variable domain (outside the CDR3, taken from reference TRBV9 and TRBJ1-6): DSGVTQTPKHLITATGQRVTLRCSPRSGDLSVYWYQQSLDQGLQFLIQYYNGEERAKGNILERFSAQQFPDLHSELNLSSLELGDSALYFCASSAASGEYSPLHFGNGTRLTVT.

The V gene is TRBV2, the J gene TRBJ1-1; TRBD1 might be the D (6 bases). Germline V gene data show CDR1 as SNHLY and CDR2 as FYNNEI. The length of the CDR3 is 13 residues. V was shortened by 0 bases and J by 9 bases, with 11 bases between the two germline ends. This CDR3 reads CASSEALQGKAFF. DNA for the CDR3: TGTGCCAGCAGTGAAGCGCTTCAGGGGAAAGCTTTCTTT.

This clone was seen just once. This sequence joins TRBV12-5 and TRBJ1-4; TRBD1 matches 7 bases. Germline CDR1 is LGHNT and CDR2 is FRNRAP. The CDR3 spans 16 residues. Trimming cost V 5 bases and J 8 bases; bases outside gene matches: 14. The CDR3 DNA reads TGTGCTAGTGGTATAGATTTAAACAGGGGCTCCGAAAAACTGTTTTTT. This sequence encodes CASGIDLNRGSEKLFF.